This TCR beta chain was sequenced in a study of blood T cell repertoires in COVID-19. Study-level information: COVID-19 samples from acute and convalescent phases originated in the United States, Italy and Spain. In each case, the material was cDNA or gDNA derived from T cells, B-cell-depleted T cells, or PBMCs.

Libraries were prepared by immunoSEQ multiplex PCR; TCRdb keeps only in-frame clonotypes and omits some of them. Among about 170,000 clones, around four fifths were seen once, and the ten largest hold approximately 7.6%. Followed over time, Seattle patients had been enrolled while infection was active. Trimming left V 6 bases short and J 3 bases short, with 28 bases between. Germline V gene data show CDR1 as SGHRS and CDR2 as YFSETQ. The CDR3 runs to 19 residues. This clonotype originated in a woman older than 75 with COVID-19, enrolled during active disease. Sequencing used peripheral blood. The rearrangement links TRBV5-1 to TRBJ2-1; possible D gene TRBD2, 10 bases. The CDR3 reads CASKGDRDLAGVIYNEQFF. In DNA, the CDR3 is TGCGCCAGCAAAGGGGACAGGGATCTAGCGGGAGTTATCTACAATGAGCAGTTCTTC.